What follows are 27 T cell receptor beta chains derived from one specimen sequenced in a study of blood T cell repertoires in COVID-19. TCRdb's copy holds only in-frame clones and misses some; the assay was immunoSEQ multiplex PCR. Among 200,000 to 300,000 clones, 83% were seen once, and the ten largest hold more than 5.5%. Source material: peripheral blood. Receptors were obtained from a human donor in a cohort sampled during active COVID-19.

J is TRBJ1-6 and V is TRBV19; 8 bases match TRBD1. This CDR3 contains 15 residues. Germline V gene lookup returns CDR1 LNHDA and CDR2 SQIVND (reference sequence). V gave up 5 bases and J gave up 10 bases; unmatched junction bases: 10. The CDR3 bases are TGTGCCAGTAGTGTGATACAGGGGGGGAACTCACCCCTCCACTTT. The encoded protein is CASSVIQGGNSPLHF.

This clone showed up just once. The chain employs TRBV20-1 and TRBJ1-5; D gene unclear. Germline values: CDR1 DFQATT, CDR2 SNEGSKA (reference sequence). Trimming pared 3 bases from V and 3 bases from J, leaving 12 bases between. The CDR3 has 14 amino acids. CDR3 coding DNA: TGCAGTGCTAGTAGTCCCAGGAACAATCAGCCCCAGCATTTT. The encoded protein is CSASSPRNNQPQHF.

This clone turned up a few times. The rearrangement joins TRBV6-5 to TRBJ2-7; D call uncertain. There are 12 residues in the CDR3. CDR1 is MNHEY and CDR2 is SVGAGI in the germline V gene. Between the trimmed V and J ends, which lost 8 bases and 0 bases, there was a span of 8 bases. CDR3 coding DNA: TGTGCCAGCCGTACTGACTCCTACGAGCAGTACTTC. It translates to CASRTDSYEQYF.

The chain links TRBV12-3 or TRBV12-4 to TRBJ2-2; no reliable D call. This CDR3 is 13 amino acids long. V lost 2 bases to trimming and J lost 8 bases, with 9 bases between them. The CDR3: CASSLMETGELFF. The CDR3 DNA follows: TGTGCCAGCAGTTTAATGGAGACGGGGGAGCTGTTTTTT.

The chain uses TRBV5-1 and TRBJ1-2, with TRBD1 as a possible D gene (6 bases). Deletions cut 4 bases from V and 2 bases from J, with 6 bases between. Germline V lookup: CDR1 SGHRS, CDR2 YFSETQ. The CDR3 totals 12 residues. CDR3 protein: CASSGQNYGYTF. CDR3 DNA: TGCGCCAGCAGCGGACAGAACTATGGCTACACCTTC.

This sequence joins TRBV5-4 and TRBJ1-6, with D unresolved. V shed 0 bases and J shed 10 bases, with 14 bases lying between them. The CDR3 runs to 15 residues. The germline V gene has CDR1 SGHNT and CDR2 YYREEE (reference sequence). The CDR3 DNA is TGTGCCAGCAGCTTGGTTGGGCCTAAGCCCTCACCCCTCCACTTT. This gives the protein CASSLVGPKPSPLHF.

A remark on this clone: Distinct nucleotide sequences in the sample also encode this CDR3. V usage is TRBV18 and J usage is TRBJ1-1; D is undetermined. Germline V gene data show CDR1 as KGHSH and CDR2 as LQKENI. This CDR3 spans 14 amino acids. V was clipped by 3 bases and J by 1 base, with 9 bases between them. The CDR3, as DNA: TGTGCCAGCTCACCCCGGACTGAGAACACTGAAGCTTTCTTT. This codes for CASSPRTENTEAFF.

The chain carries TRBV2 and TRBJ2-1; 8 bases agree with TRBD2. Per germline, CDR1 SNHLY and CDR2 FYNNEI. J was trimmed by 8 bases and V by 9 bases; bases with no gene match: 3. The CDR3 is 11 amino acids. The DNA for the CDR3 is TGTGCCAGTGGAGCGGGGGATGAGCAGTTCTTC. It encodes CASGAGDEQFF.

This chain joins TRBV14 and TRBJ2-7; TRBD2 matches 7 bases. The CDR3 totals 19 residues. The V segment lost 0 bases and the J segment 2 bases; nucleotides outside the gene matches: 16. Germline V gene lookup returns CDR1 SGHDN and CDR2 FVKESK. CDR3 nucleotides: TGTGCCAGCAGCCAAGATAAGGTAGCGGGCTATCAACTTACCTACGAGCAGTACTTC. Protein product: CASSQDKVAGYQLTYEQYF.

The rearrangement links TRBV28 to TRBJ2-1; D uncertain. This CDR3 region has 12 residues. V was shortened by 8 bases and J by 4 bases, with 9 bases between the two germline ends. Germline-derived CDR1 and CDR2 are MDHEN and SYDVKM. The chain's CDR3 is CASEDGYNEQFF. The CDR3 DNA is TGTGCCAGCGAAGACGGGTACAATGAGCAGTTCTTC.

This chain joins TRBV27 and TRBJ1-5; 8 bases are shared with TRBD1. Per germline, CDR1 MNHEY and CDR2 SMNVEV (reference sequence). This CDR3 has 14 amino acids. V was pared by 9 bases and J by 3 bases, with 7 bases of the junction left unmatched. This CDR3 is CARVDRGYNQPQHF. CDR3 bases: TGTGCCAGAGTAGACAGGGGATACAATCAGCCCCAGCATTTT.

This CDR3 reads CASSVEGTSGGWGTDTQYF. The CDR3, as DNA: TGTGCCAGCAGCGTAGAAGGGACTAGCGGTGGATGGGGCACAGATACGCAGTATTTT. The chain has TRBV9 and TRBJ2-3; the match to TRBD2 covers 11 bases. Germline trimming cut 0 bases from V and 1 base from J; bases unmatched to any gene: 10. Germline values: CDR1 SGDLS, CDR2 YYNGEE. The CDR3 consists of 19 residues.

V gene TRBV4-2 combines with J gene TRBJ2-5, with a tentative D call TRBD1 (6 bases). The length of the CDR3 is 13 residues. The germline CDR1 and CDR2 sequences are LGHNA and YNFKEQ. V shed 4 bases and J shed 4 bases, with 10 bases lying between them. The CDR3 DNA sequence: TGTGCCAGCAGCCTTTCGACAGGAGAGACCCAGTACTTC. Encoded protein: CASSLSTGETQYF.

The chain combines TRBV2 with TRBJ2-6, with D possibly TRBD1 on 5 matching bases. V lost 6 bases, J lost 4 bases, and 16 bases lay in between. This CDR3 has 16 residues. Germline values: CDR1 SNHLY, CDR2 FYNNEI. The CDR3 protein is CASREVQGSGANVLTF. The CDR3 DNA reads as TGTGCCAGCAGAGAGGTTCAGGGTTCAGGGGCCAACGTCCTGACTTTC.

This rearrangement joins TRBV3-1 (or the pseudogene TRBV3-2) to TRBJ2-7; maybe TRBD1 (5 bases). The CDR3 sequence is 13 residues long. Trimming took 2 bases from V and 4 from J, leaving 9 bases between them. The germline V gene encodes CDR1 LGHDT and CDR2 YNNKEL (reference sequence). The CDR3 nucleotides read TGTGCCAGCAGCCAACAGGGTAGGTACGAGCAGTACTTC. As protein: CASSQQGRYEQYF.

V and J are TRBV19 and TRBJ1-5; a weak D match, TRBD1 (5 bases). CDR1 LNHDA and CDR2 SQIVND come from the germline V gene (reference sequence). V was pared by 6 bases and J by 3 bases, with 18 bases between. The CDR3 runs 16 residues. The CDR3, as DNA: TGTGCCAGTAGCCCTCGACCTGACAGAAACAATCAGCCCCAGCATTTT. Translated: CASSPRPDRNNQPQHF. Based on the CDR3 plus reference TRBV19 and TRBJ1-5, the full variable domain is DGGITQSPKYLFRKEGQNVTLSCEQNLNHDAMYWYRQDPGQGLRLIYYSQIVNDFQKGDIAEGYSVSREKKESFPLTVTSAQKNPTAFYLCASSPRPDRNNQPQHFGDGTRLSIL.

V gene TRBV4-2 combines with J gene TRBJ1-1; D might be TRBD1 (6 bases). V gave up 0 bases and J gave up 1 base, with 12 bases separating them. The CDR3 consists of 16 residues. Germline lookup yields CDR1 LGHNA and CDR2 YNFKEQ. CDR3 DNA: TGTGCCAGCAGCCAAGACCGTAGGGGGAGGAACACTGAAGCTTTCTTT. As protein: CASSQDRRGRNTEAFF.

This chain joins TRBV5-1 and TRBJ1-1; 10 bases agree with TRBD1. Germline-derived CDR1 and CDR2 are SGHRS and YFSETQ. The CDR3 contains 17 residues. Trimming removed 0 bases from V and 4 bases from J; junction bases left unmatched: 9. In DNA form, the CDR3 reads TGCGCCAGCAGCTTGGCCGGGACAGGGGCCTCCGGCACTGAAGCTTTCTTT. It encodes CASSLAGTGASGTEAFF. The full variable domain, in which reference TRBV5-1 and TRBJ1-1 provide the parts outside the CDR3, is KAGVTQTPRYLIKTRGQQVTLSCSPISGHRSVSWYQQTPGQGLQFLFEYFSETQRNKGNFPGRFSGRQFSNSRSEMNVSTLELGDSALYLCASSLAGTGASGTEAFFGQGTRLTVV.

The chain employs TRBV4-2 and TRBJ2-6; TRBD1 matches 12 bases. This CDR3 has 21 amino acids. Germline loops: CDR1 LGHNA, CDR2 YNFKEQ. With 4 bases clipped from V and 0 bases from J, the junction kept 13 bases outside the gene matches. CDR3: CASSLRDRGRNMISGANVLTF. The CDR3 DNA sequence: TGTGCCAGCAGCCTGAGGGACAGGGGGCGTAATATGATCTCTGGGGCCAACGTCCTGACTTTC.

Written as DNA, the CDR3 is TGTGCCAGCAGTTCCACCGGGACAGGGTGGGCAAATCAGCCCCAGCATTTT. It is translated as CASSSTGTGWANQPQHF. V is TRBV6-2 or TRBV6-3 and J is TRBJ1-5; the match to TRBD1 covers 9 bases. Germline CDR1 MNHEY, CDR2 SVGEGT. Trimming at V came to 4 bases and at J to 4 bases, leaving 11 bases not matched to a gene. CDR3 length equals 17 residues.

J is TRBJ1-6 and V is TRBV2; no definite D call. The germline V gene encodes CDR1 SNHLY and CDR2 FYNNEI. V lost 2 bases and J 10 bases, leaving 9 bases between the germline ends. This CDR3 has 13 amino acids. The CDR3 here is CASSEQAGSPLHF. DNA for the CDR3: TGTGCCAGCAGTGAACAGGCGGGGTCACCCCTCCACTTT.

The rearrangement joins TRBV21-1 to TRBJ2-7; the listed D gene, TRBD2, was not tested against the DNA. TRBV21-1 is tagged as a pseudogene. The CDR3 runs 16 residues. CDR3 sequence: CASSKERTSASYEQYF. CDR3 DNA: TGTGCCAGCAGCAAAGAGCGGACTAGCGCAAGCTACGAGCAGTACTTC.

This sequence joins TRBV29-1 and TRBJ1-2, with 9 bases matching TRBD1. Looked up from germline, CDR1 is SQVTM and CDR2 is ANQGSEA. This CDR3 spans 12 amino acids. With 6 bases clipped from V and 6 bases from J, the junction kept 5 bases outside the gene matches. CDR3 bases: TGCAGCGTCCGGGACAGGGAGGATGGCTACACCTTC. This gives the protein CSVRDREDGYTF.

This sequence joins TRBV28 and TRBJ1-1; TRBD1 aligns across 7 bases. From germline, CDR1 is MDHEN and CDR2 SYDVKM. Trimming took 2 bases from V and 2 from J; bases not matched to a gene: 2. The CDR3 extends over 14 amino acids. In DNA form, the CDR3 reads TGTGCCAGCAGTTTAACAGGGGTAAACACTGAAGCTTTCTTT. As protein: CASSLTGVNTEAFF. Supplemented by reference TRBV28 and TRBJ1-1, the full variable domain reads DVKVTQSSRYLVKRTGEKVFLECVQDMDHENMFWYRQDPGLGLRLIYFSYDVKMKEKGDIPEGYSVSREKKERFSLILESASTNQTSMYLCASSLTGVNTEAFFGQGTRLTVV.

This clone occurred once. The gene calls are TRBV3-1 (or the pseudogene TRBV3-2) and TRBJ2-5; 7 positions agree with TRBD2. The CDR3 covers 17 residues. Germline CDR1 and CDR2: LGHDT and YNNKEL (reference sequence). V lost 1 base to trimming and J lost 3 bases; unmatched junction nucleotides: 11. CDR3 protein: CASSQGWRERGKETQYF. DNA of the CDR3: TGTGCCAGCAGCCAAGGTTGGCGGGAGAGGGGAAAAGAGACCCAGTACTTC.

The chain uses TRBV18 and TRBJ2-3; 12 bases are a match to TRBD2. Germline CDR1 KGHSH, CDR2 LQKENI. V shed 6 bases and J 3 bases; nucleotides not matched to a gene: 10. There are 17 residues in the CDR3. DNA for the CDR3: TGTGCCAGCTCGCGGACCGGGACTAGCGGGCCGACAGATACGCAGTATTTT. Translated, it gives CASSRTGTSGPTDTQYF. The entire variable domain, with the rest obtained from reference TRBV18 and TRBJ2-3, is as follows: NAGVMQNPRHLVRRRGQEARLRCSPMKGHSHVYWYRQLPEEGLKFMVYLQKENIIDESGMPKERFSAEFPKEGPSILRIQQVVRGDSAAYFCASSRTGTSGPTDTQYFGPGTRLTVL.

The chain joins TRBV6-2 or TRBV6-3 to TRBJ2-3, with 13 bases identical to TRBD2. The CDR3 length is 16 residues. With 6 bases clipped from V and 6 bases from J, the junction kept 9 bases outside the gene matches. Germline V CDR1 and CDR2: MNHEY, SVGEGT. This CDR3 is CASSPTGTSGEDTQYF. The CDR3 bases are TGTGCCAGCAGCCCCACCGGGACTAGCGGGGAGGATACGCAGTATTTT.